What follows describes a single T cell receptor beta chain. Its antigen is as yet unknown. CDR3 length: 12 amino acids. V was shortened by 8 bases and J by 8 bases, with 13 bases between the two germline ends. The germline V gene encodes CDR1 ENHRY and CDR2 SYGVKD. The donors were part of the roughly 120-subject validation cohort, which stood apart from the 666-subject first cohort. The entry originates in a study of cytomegalovirus exposure and HLA in healthy donors. Study-wide findings and caveats: It was reportedly the case that the classifier diagnosed cytomegalovirus status with high specificity and sensitivity. The authors listed some 150 TCR beta chains as cytomegalovirus-associated. First-cohort TCR clusters were later found to tend to co-occur in the roughly 120 validation repertoires.

The data were produced by immunoSEQ multiplex PCR, yet TCRdb's version contains in-frame clones alone and is incomplete. The sample carries fewer than 250,000 clones, about 86% recorded once. Material for sequencing was PBMCs. The chain is built from TRBV10-3 and TRBJ2-1, with D possibly matching TRBD1 (5 bases). The receptor was isolated from a man younger than 35 in good health and CMV-seronegative. CDR3: CAIGQGGDEQFF. In nucleotides, the CDR3 is TGTGCCATCGGGCAGGGTGGGGATGAGCAGTTCTTC.